These 8 T cell receptor beta chains were all obtained from the same sample, sequenced in a study of cytomegalovirus exposure and HLA in healthy donors (dated by TCRdb to the late 2010s). The method was the immunoSEQ multiplex PCR assay. For the multiplex PCR, a mixture combining 60 forward primers for TCR Vbeta segments and 13 reverse primers for TCR Jbeta segments was used. TCRdb carries this immuneACCESS record with in-frame sequences only. Its versions omit some clonotypes, under half of them owing to an unresolved V gene in the studies checked, with the rest unexplained. A total of around 160,000 clones appear in this sample, 60% to 85% of them only once. Together, the top ten hold about 6.7% of the sample. The sequenced material came from PBMCs. Receptors were obtained from a woman aged 40 to 49 in good health and CMV-seropositive.

V usage is TRBV18 and J usage is TRBJ2-3; D gene unclear. Germline V CDR1 and CDR2: KGHSH, LQKENI. The CDR3 has 13 residues. The V and J ends lost 3 bases and 2 bases respectively, with 6 bases between them. Here the CDR3 reads CASSPYITDTQYF. CDR3 coding DNA: TGTGCCAGCTCACCTTACATCACAGATACGCAGTATTTT.

The chain carries TRBV19 and TRBJ2-2; D might be TRBD2 (6 bases). CDR1 is LNHDA and CDR2 is SQIVND in the germline V gene (reference sequence). Trimming took 5 bases from V and 6 from J, leaving 19 bases between them. This CDR3 has 16 amino acids. The CDR3 loop is CASSSPSTRFPGELFF. The CDR3 bases are TGTGCCAGTAGTTCCCCATCGACTAGATTTCCCGGGGAGCTGTTTTTT.

J is TRBJ1-1 and V is TRBV29-1; D is unresolved. V lost 1 base, J lost 1 base, and 10 bases lay in between. Per germline, CDR1 SQVTM and CDR2 ANQGSEA. CDR3 length equals 14 residues. DNA of the CDR3: TGCAGCGTTGAAGCGGGATGGGAGAACACTGAAGCTTTCTTT. Its translation is CSVEAGWENTEAFF.

The chain carries TRBV29-1 and TRBJ1-2; tentative D call: TRBD1 (6 bases). The V gene's germline CDR1 is SQVTM and CDR2 ANQGSEA. The CDR3 totals 12 residues. The CDR3 reads CSAVEGDYGYTF. The CDR3 DNA sequence: TGCAGTGCTGTCGAGGGGGACTATGGCTACACCTTC.

V usage is TRBV10-1 and J usage is TRBJ2-3, with a tentative D call TRBD2 (6 bases). V was pared by 6 bases and J by 1 base, with 11 bases between. This CDR3 is built from 14 residues. Germline loops: CDR1 WNHNN, CDR2 SYGVQD (reference sequence). The CDR3 DNA is TGCGCCAGCAGCCTGGGAGGAGGCACAGATACGCAGTATTTT. This translates into CASSLGGGTDTQYF.

V and J are TRBV7-3 and TRBJ2-2; the match to TRBD1 covers 7 bases. V lost 4 bases and J lost 6; bases outside the gene matches: 2. Per the germline V gene, CDR1 is SGHTA and CDR2 is FQGTGA. This CDR3 has 13 residues. CDR3 amino acids: CASSSDRAGELFF. Here the CDR3 DNA reads TGTGCCAGCAGCTCCGACAGGGCCGGGGAGCTGTTTTTT.

The chain carries TRBV19 and TRBJ2-3; TRBD1 matches at 7 bases. The CDR3 extends over 12 amino acids. J lost 6 bases, V lost 8 bases, and 5 bases had no gene match. Germline values: CDR1 LNHDA, CDR2 SQIVND (reference sequence). The CDR3 coding sequence is TGTGCCAGTGGTACACAGGGGGATACGCAGTATTTT. This gives the protein CASGTQGDTQYF.

The chain has TRBV5-4 and TRBJ2-3; D possibly corresponds to TRBD2 (6 bases). Trimming left V 0 bases short and J 1 base short, with 9 bases between. Looked up from germline, CDR1 is SGHNT and CDR2 is YYREEE (reference sequence). This CDR3 region has 15 residues. The CDR3 bases are TGTGCCAGCAGCTTGGGCGGGATTGGCACAGATACGCAGTATTTT. It is translated as CASSLGGIGTDTQYF.